Below, 25 T cell receptor beta chains from the same sample are listed, as sequenced in a study of T-cell memory formation after mild COVID-19. TCRdb ran MiXCR on the 5' RACE reads and lists one entry per CDR3 protein. This table holds roughly 120,000 distinct CDR3 sequences, approximately 15% found once. Sample: PBMCs or a T cell subset sorted from them (not recorded which). The source is an adult woman who had mild COVID-19 (a few samples of this study predate the infection). Cell type and time point are not known.

This chain connects TRBV30 to TRBJ2-7; D not certain. The germline V gene has CDR1 GTSNPN and CDR2 SVGIG (reference sequence). This CDR3 has 11 amino acids. V was cut by 5 bases and J by 4 bases, with 9 bases left in between. The CDR3 loop reads CAWGRVYEQYF. The CDR3 coding sequence is TGTGCCTGGGGAAGGGTATACGAGCAGTACTTC. Full variable domain (rest looked up from reference TRBV30 and TRBJ2-7): SQTIHQWPATLVQPVGSPLSLECTVEGTSNPNLYWYRQAAGRGLQLLFYSVGIGQISSEVPQNLSASRPQDRQFILSSKKLLLSDSGFYLCAWGRVYEQYFGPGTRLTVT.

This clonotype turned up a few times. The chain employs TRBV7-6 and TRBJ2-7; TRBD1 is a possible D gene (6 bases). Germline V lookup: CDR1 SGHVS, CDR2 FNYEAQ. Trimming took off 1 base at V and 4 bases at J, with 11 bases between the two ends. The CDR3 has 14 residues. The chain's CDR3 is CASSLDGTQYEQYF. As DNA, the CDR3 is TGTGCCAGCAGCTTAGATGGGACACAATACGAGCAGTACTTC.

V gene TRBV11-3 combines with J gene TRBJ2-3; D gene unclear. In germline, CDR1 is SGHNT, CDR2 YENEEA. The germline V and J ends were trimmed by 7 bases and 0 bases, with 8 bases remaining between them. The CDR3 totals 13 residues. The CDR3 is CASTEGSTDTQYF. In DNA form, the CDR3 reads TGTGCCAGCACGGAAGGGAGCACAGATACGCAGTATTTT.

V and J are TRBV5-1 and TRBJ2-7; no definite D call. The CDR3 is 14 residues long. Germline assignment: CDR1 SGHRS and CDR2 YFSETQ. Trimming took 4 bases from V and 5 from J, leaving 16 bases between them. This CDR3 is CASSPHRHGDEQYF. Written as DNA, the CDR3 is TGCGCCAGCAGCCCCCACCGACACGGCGACGAGCAGTACTTC.

The rearrangement links TRBV5-1 to TRBJ2-7; D uncertain. The V gene lost 0 bases and the J gene lost 0 bases, with 7 bases spanning the gap. Germline CDR1 SGHRS, CDR2 YFSETQ. The length of the CDR3 is 14 residues. The CDR3 is CASSLAGLSYEQYF. DNA for the CDR3: TGCGCCAGCAGCTTGGCTGGTCTCTCCTACGAGCAGTACTTC.

In its sample, this clonotype was seen a few times. CDR3 sequence: CAWRGGFGQPQHF. In DNA form, the CDR3 reads TGTGCCTGGAGAGGAGGGTTCGGTCAGCCCCAGCATTTT. The genes are TRBV30 and TRBJ1-5; D uncertain. The CDR3 length is 13 residues. V was pared by 3 bases and J by 6 bases, with 12 bases between. In germline, CDR1 is GTSNPN, CDR2 SVGIG (reference sequence).

There are a few counts of this clonotype. The rearrangement links TRBV12-3 or TRBV12-4 to TRBJ2-3, with 15 bases fitting TRBD2. Trimming took 6 bases from V and 3 from J; bases not matched to a gene: 16. The CDR3 loop spans 20 amino acids. This chain's CDR3 is CASSLGLAGGLTRLTDTQYF. CDR3 sequence (DNA): TGTGCCAGCAGCCTTGGACTAGCGGGAGGGCTAACCCGACTTACAGATACGCAGTATTTT.

The chain links TRBV21-1 to TRBJ2-7; the table's D call TRBD1 went unverified against the DNA. TRBV21-1 is recorded as a pseudogene. The CDR3 has 16 amino acids. CDR3 coding DNA: TGTGCCAGCAGCAAAGGGGAGGACAGGTTATTCTACGAGCAGTACTTC. It codes for CASSKGEDRLFYEQYF.

This clonotype was observed a handful of times. The chain has TRBV12-3 or TRBV12-4 and TRBJ2-2; D is perhaps TRBD1 (6 bases). This CDR3 comprises 14 residues. Trimming removed 9 bases at V and 0 bases at J, with 11 bases between. The CDR3 DNA reads as TGTGCCAGTCAGGGGCCTACGAACACCGGGGAGCTGTTTTTT. Protein product: CASQGPTNTGELFF.

The table lists this clonotype with a few counts. V usage is TRBV7-9 and J usage is TRBJ2-5; D uncertain. Trimming shortened V by 1 base and J by 1 base, and 13 bases separated the two germline ends. Germline values: CDR1 SEHNR, CDR2 FQNEAQ (reference sequence). The CDR3 is 16 residues long. For the CDR3, the DNA is TGTGCCAGCAGCTTAGTTGGCCGGGCCCTCCAAGAGACCCAGTACTTC. Its protein product is CASSLVGRALQETQYF.

This clonotype was observed a handful of times. The rearrangement uses TRBV7-9 and TRBJ2-7, with a weak D call TRBD1 (5 bases). Per germline, CDR1 SEHNR and CDR2 FQNEAQ (reference sequence). This CDR3 has 13 amino acids. V lost 4 bases and J 1 base, leaving 8 bases between the germline ends. For the CDR3, the DNA is TGTGCCAGCAGCTGGGGCGCTTCCTACGAGCAGTACTTC. Translation: CASSWGASYEQYF.

This clonotype has a count of ten or more. V gene TRBV5-1 combines with J gene TRBJ1-1; possible D gene TRBD1, 5 bases. This CDR3 is 14 amino acids long. CDR1 and CDR2 from the germline V gene are SGHRS and YFSETQ. The V and J ends lost 3 bases and 1 base respectively, with 10 bases between them. CDR3 amino acids: CASSYDGGNTEAFF. Written as DNA, the CDR3 is TGCGCCAGCAGCTACGACGGGGGGAACACTGAAGCTTTCTTT.

This chain joins TRBV12-3 or TRBV12-4 and TRBJ2-6; D is undetermined. There are 13 residues in the CDR3. V was cut by 1 base and J by 4 bases, with 2 bases left in between. In DNA form, the CDR3 reads TGTGCCAGCAGTTTAGGAGGGGCCAACGTCCTGACTTTC. This sequence encodes CASSLGGANVLTF.

The CDR3 region has the DNA TGTGCCAGCAGTCTCCTTAGCGGGAGAAGTGGAGATACGCAGTATTTT. This gives the protein CASSLLSGRSGDTQYF. V usage is TRBV2 and J usage is TRBJ2-3; TRBD2 matches 9 bases. The J segment lost 5 bases and the V segment lost 5 bases, leaving 11 bases of the junction unmatched. The CDR3 totals 16 residues. The germline CDR1 and CDR2 sequences are SNHLY and FYNNEI.

This chain links TRBV5-1 with TRBJ2-5; D ambiguous. Trimming cost V 2 bases and J 5 bases, with 7 bases left between them. Per germline, CDR1 SGHRS and CDR2 YFSETQ. The CDR3 spans 12 residues. The CDR3 sequence is CASSFSRETQYF. The CDR3 nucleotides are TGCGCCAGCAGCTTCAGTAGGGAGACCCAGTACTTC. Using reference TRBV5-1 and TRBJ2-5 for the parts outside the CDR3, the full variable domain is KAGVTQTPRYLIKTRGQQVTLSCSPISGHRSVSWYQQTPGQGLQFLFEYFSETQRNKGNFPGRFSGRQFSNSRSEMNVSTLELGDSALYLCASSFSRETQYFGPGTRLLVL.

This clonotype turned up a few times. The chain joins TRBV14 to TRBJ2-5; 9 bases are shared with TRBD2. The CDR3 is made up of 18 amino acids. Unmatched junction bases numbered 14, after V lost 1 base and J lost 5 bases. Germline CDR1 reads SGHDN; CDR2 reads FVKESK. The DNA for the CDR3 is TGTGCCAGCAGCCAAGCCCTGTATTTAGCGGGAGAGGTGGAGACCCAGTACTTC. Translating it yields CASSQALYLAGEVETQYF.

This clonotype came up a few times. The chain links TRBV27 to TRBJ1-6; D gene uncertain. Looked up from germline, CDR1 is MNHEY and CDR2 is SMNVEV (reference sequence). V gave up 5 bases and J gave up 8 bases, with 13 bases separating them. The CDR3 is 14 amino acids. This CDR3 reads CASSPGRAHSPLHF. In DNA, the CDR3 is TGTGCCAGCAGTCCAGGACGGGCCCATTCACCCCTCCACTTT.

This chain connects TRBV5-6 to TRBJ2-7, with D perhaps assigned TRBD1 or TRBD2 (5 bases each). The CDR3 sequence is 15 residues long. CDR1 and CDR2 from the germline V gene are SGHDT and YYEEEE. Trimming shortened V by 0 bases and J by 4 bases, and 14 bases separated the two germline ends. CDR3 in amino acids: CASSLASRAGYEQYF. As DNA, the CDR3 is TGTGCCAGCAGCTTGGCTAGCAGGGCCGGTTACGAGCAGTACTTC.

This clonotype occurred a few times. The rearrangement uses TRBV12-3 or TRBV12-4 and TRBJ2-1; 9 bases fit TRBD2. Trimming removed 7 bases from V and 7 bases from J; junction bases left unmatched: 8. The CDR3 sequence is 14 residues long. The CDR3 DNA is TGTGCCAGCACCCGGAGCGGGAGGATTAATGAGCAGTTCTTC. This translates into CASTRSGRINEQFF.

The sample holds many counts of this clonotype. The V gene is TRBV5-5, the J gene TRBJ2-7; 10 bases agree with TRBD2. The CDR3 length is 14 residues. Germline CDR1 reads SGHKS; CDR2 reads YYEKEE (reference sequence). J gave up 7 bases and V 3 bases, and 7 bases lay outside the gene matches. CDR3 sequence: CASSSRTSGMEQYF. CDR3 nucleotides: TGTGCCAGCAGCTCCAGGACTAGCGGAATGGAGCAGTACTTC.

This chain joins TRBV4-2 and TRBJ2-4, with D unclear. The CDR3 is made up of 19 amino acids. V shed 0 bases and J shed 0 bases, with 18 bases lying between them. The germline CDR1 and CDR2 sequences are LGHNA and YNFKEQ. In nucleotides, the CDR3 is TGTGCCAGCAGCCAAGATGAAGGGCCCGGAATAATAGCCAAAAACATTCAGTACTTC. The encoded protein is CASSQDEGPGIIAKNIQYF.

The gene calls are TRBV20-1 and TRBJ2-3; 10 nucleotides agree with TRBD1. This CDR3 comprises 16 residues. V shed 4 bases and J 2 bases; nucleotides not matched to a gene: 9. CDR1 and CDR2 (germline): DFQATT, SNEGSKA (reference sequence). CDR3 in DNA: TGCAGTGCTATCCCGTCGGGACAGGGGTTCACAGATACGCAGTATTTT. Its translation is CSAIPSGQGFTDTQYF.

There are a few counts of this clonotype. J is TRBJ2-1 and V is TRBV11-3; D call uncertain. The CDR3 runs to 11 residues. Germline-derived CDR1 and CDR2 are SGHNT and YENEEA. Trimming removed 5 bases from V and 6 bases from J, with 5 bases in between. The CDR3 protein is CASSPSNEQFF. In DNA, the CDR3 is TGTGCCAGCAGCCCGTCCAATGAGCAGTTCTTC. The full variable domain, completed using reference TRBV11-3 and TRBJ2-1, is EAGVVQSPRYKIIEKKQPVAFWCNPISGHNTLYWYLQNLGQGPELLIRYENEEAVDDSQLPKDRFSAERLKGVDSTLKIQPAELGDSAVYLCASSPSNEQFFGPGTRLTVL.

The chain couples TRBV11-3 to TRBJ2-2; 9 bases fit TRBD2. Trimming took 0 bases from V and 0 from J; bases not matched to a gene: 5. The CDR3 spans 18 residues. The germline CDR1 and CDR2 sequences are SGHNT and YENEEA. The CDR3, as DNA: TGTGCCAGCAGCTTAGATTGGCGGGGGGGCCCGAACACCGGGGAGCTGTTTTTT. This gives the protein CASSLDWRGGPNTGELFF.

This clonotype appeared many times. DNA for the CDR3: TGTGCCAGCAAAACTAGCGGGAGGTCCTACGAGCAGTACTTC. It is translated as CASKTSGRSYEQYF. The chain couples TRBV5-6 to TRBJ2-7; 12 nucleotides line up with TRBD2. The CDR3 sequence is 14 residues long. Germline assignment: CDR1 SGHDT and CDR2 YYEEEE. J gave up 1 base and V 6 bases, and 2 bases lay outside the gene matches.